The sequence of this T cell receptor (beta chain) was determined in a study of CD8+CD57+ T cells in acquired aplastic anemia (dated by TCRdb to the late 2010s). About the investigation overall: Extracted DNA from sorted CD4+ and CD8+ cells averaged around 3.2 ug, ranging from roughly 0.19 to 27.4 ug. A CD8+CD57+ expansion meant a frequency higher than the mean frequency seen in healthy subjects.

Taken from cysteine to phenylalanine, the CDR3 has 12 residues. Of all the DNA, just the CDR3 is kept, 36 bases in frame from base 1. The germline V gene (reference sequence) provides CDR1 LNHDA and CDR2 SQIVND. The junction shows trimming of 10 bases on V and 1 base on J, and the gene matches do not reach 4 bases of it. On the study overall, not on this receptor specifically: Although roughly 29 CD8+ CDR3 sequences were shared by patients and controls, these sequences appeared highly expressed in patients and within the immunodominant clones of patients. Between patients and healthy controls, no significant difference in CD8+ Simpson's diversity was found (P=0.060).

Genomic DNA was used as template for profiling of TCR beta VDJ combinations and CDR3 sequences. An Illumina HiSeq 2000 was the platform used for TCR repertoire sequencing. Turning to the authors' computational methods: TRBV/TRBJ rearrangement plots, CDR3 size and DJ length profiles, and Simpson's diversity index were used to assess repertoires. The immunodominant clone was defined as the most abundant DNA sequence in deep sequencing data. CDR3 amino acid sequences were screened for sharing across subjects and compared with published repertoires and the VDJdb database. Starting from the raw public reads, TCRdb applied fastp trimming at Q25, assembled clones with MiXCR and retained in-frame beta chains. Rows with a matching CDR3 protein are joined into one entry that keeps the most common DNA and genes. TCRdb, not the authors, supplied the V and J calls. This sample comprises around 430,000 distinct CDR3 sequences, about a third of them detected only once. Around 0.82% of the sample goes to the ten largest clones.

Note on this clonotype: Its antigen remains unidentified. No much larger clone exists at a distance of one base, and base qualities are not known.

Flow cytometry had shown CD8+CD57+ cell expansion in the patients selected for sequencing. All patients had severe acquired aplastic anemia diagnosed by International Study of Aplastic Anemia and Agranulocytosis and Camitta criteria. No patient had received any therapy when blood was sampled. TCR repertoires of sorted CD4+ and CD8+ blood T cells from severe aplastic anemia patients and healthy subjects were deep-sequenced in the study. In the USA, patient enrollment took place under clinicaltrials.gov protocols 00001620, 01623167, 00001397, 00071045, 00081523 and 00961064. Ficoll-Paque density gradient centrifugation was used to isolate peripheral blood mononuclear cells. Before DNA was extracted, CD4+ and CD8+ T cells were sorted using either FACS or magnetic beads.

This receptor was identified in a human donor with aplastic anemia. Sequencing was performed on sorted CD4+, CD8+, or CD8+CD57+ T cells (not recorded which) from PBMCs. Recombination connected TRBV19 to TRBJ2-7; a stretch of 7 junction bases matches TRBD1. The CDR3 amino acid sequence is: CATSGGSYEQYF. The DNA sequence is given as TGTGCCACCTCAGGGGGATCCTACGAGCAGTACTTC.